In its sample, the clone carrying this TCR beta chain was seen a few times. At one boundary the junction diverges from the germline segment, which might be a read error. This record comes from a study of cytomegalovirus exposure and HLA in healthy donors. This CDR3 is built from 11 residues. Per the germline V gene, CDR1 is MDHEN and CDR2 is SYDVKM. These donors, healthy bone marrow donors, were studied. In the PCR, 60 Vbeta and 13 Jbeta primers were used. Sequencing used immunoSEQ multiplex PCR; TCRdb keeps in-frame clones, though not all of them. The sample includes around 180,000 clones, just over 75% seen only once; the top ten take 1.2% to 1.5%.

This clonotype was obtained from a woman aged 25 to 39 in good health and CMV-seropositive. The sequencing sample was made of PBMCs. This chain joins TRBV28 and TRBJ2-7, with D maybe TRBD1 (6 bases). CDR3 region: CASSTHRVGDF. CDR3 DNA sequence: TGTGCCAGCAGTACGCACAGGGTCGGGGACTTC.